This T cell receptor (beta chain) comes out of a study of T-cell memory formation after mild COVID-19 (dated by TCRdb to about 2021). Turning to the overall study: TCR sequence clusters from the two donors were largely donor specific. Two young, previously healthy adult volunteers, one female and one male, were included in the cohort. In a couple of donors, T-cell clones that expanded and contracted after mild COVID-19 were tracked by sequencing TCRalpha and TCRbeta repertoires over time.

Overall study results and their limits: Only a couple of mild cases were covered in the study, and larger cohorts including severe cases with pre-infection samples were considered necessary. Contracting CD4+ clones were located mainly in the CM and EM memory subsets, whereas CD8+ clones were found to be enriched in EMRA. Balanced CD4/CD8 phenotypes were observed for clones contracting from day 15 to 85, whereas a bias towards CD4+ was observed for a second wave of clones expanding from day 15 to 37. Whether the second-wave clones peaking on day 37 were SARS-CoV-2 specific was not confirmed. Some responding clones were detected in pre-infection memory, suggesting pre-existing cross-reactive memory T cells joined the SARS-CoV-2 response.

A note on this clonotype: There is no known antigen for this receptor. Qualities for individual bases were not recorded, and no much larger clone is one base off.

The sequencer was an Illumina NovaSeq 6000. Using 5'RACE with constant-segment primers, TCRalpha and TCRbeta cDNA libraries were constructed, with sample barcodes and unique molecular identifiers added in the process. Trizol reagent was used to extract RNA from every sample. The libraries were amplified in two PCR steps, and the second step added a second sample barcode and Illumina TruSeq adapters. Sequencing of libraries was performed on an Illumina NovaSeq with 2 x 150 bp paired-end reads. The study's own analysis went as follows. Demultiplexing of reads and collapsing into UMI-guided consensus sequences were performed with migec v1.2.7. Using mixcr v2.1.11, UMI consensuses were aligned to TRA and TRB V and J templates and then assembled into clonotypes. Expanded or contracted clonotypes were those called significant by both edgeR and NoisET, with noise models trained on biological replicates. For edgeR calls, the thresholds were a false discovery rate-adjusted p below 0.01 and a log2 fold-change of 1. As an exploratory analysis of dynamics, max-normalized trajectories of the 1000 most abundant clonotypes were examined with PCA combined with hierarchical clustering. Separately sequenced CD4+ and CD8+ repertoires were used to assign a CD4 or CD8 phenotype to each responding clone. The public reads were run again by TCRdb, first through fastp at Q25 and then through MiXCR, and only productive beta chains were kept. Records with the same CDR3 protein are collapsed into one entry carrying the most frequent genes and DNA. The V and J calls follow TCRdb's processing rather than the paper's. The sample profile shows 410,000 or so distinct CDR3 sequences; more than 20% of them were found once. Of the sample, about 12% is held by the ten largest clones.

The germline V gene encodes CDR1 SGHRS and CDR2 YFSETQ. Here V drops 1 base and J drops 0 bases, and the junction holds 6 bases not matched to any gene. The CDR3 spans 16 residues, from the cysteine through the phenylalanine. Only the CDR3 DNA is retained, 48 bases long and in frame from the first base. Ficoll-Paque density gradient centrifugation was the method used to isolate PBMCs. The chain employs TRBV5-1 and TRBJ2-7; the junction holds 8 bases that match TRBD2. The specimen sequenced was PBMCs or a T cell subset sorted from them (not recorded which). This TCR was recovered from an adult woman who had mild COVID-19 (a few samples of this study predate the infection). The sample titles of this study are shuffled in the database, so cell type and time point are left out; the donor was told from shared clones. CDR3 loop: CASSLISGTSSYEQYF. Read as DNA, the sequence is TGCGCCAGCAGCTTGATTAGCGGGACGAGCTCCTACGAGCAGTACTTC.